These 3 T cell receptor beta chains share one sample of origin, sequenced in a study of T-cell memory formation after mild COVID-19. TCRdb reprocessed the 5' RACE reads with MiXCR, giving one entry per CDR3 protein. The data hold about half a million distinct CDR3 sequences, with about 20% observed a single time. Specimen: PBMCs or a T cell subset sorted from them (not recorded which). The receptor set was obtained from an adult woman who had mild COVID-19 (a few samples of this study predate the infection). Cell type and time point are not known.

This clonotype has more than one count but fewer than ten. CDR3 sequence: CATSRDSNSGGNQPQHF. DNA of the CDR3: TGTGCCACCAGCAGAGATTCCAACTCGGGGGGCAATCAGCCCCAGCATTTT. The rearrangement links TRBV15 to TRBJ1-5, with a tentative D call TRBD1 (5 bases). Trimming removed 0 bases at V and 2 bases at J, with 14 bases between. CDR1 and CDR2 from the germline V gene are LNHNV and YYDKDF (reference sequence). The CDR3 has 17 residues.

The rearrangement joins TRBV28 to TRBJ1-5, with 7 positions matching TRBD1. CDR3 length: 14 amino acids. V shed 3 bases, J shed 6 bases, and the junction held 5 bases outside the gene matches. Per the germline V gene, CDR1 is MDHEN and CDR2 is SYDVKM. This CDR3 reads CASSLSTGIQPQHF. The CDR3 DNA follows: TGTGCCAGCAGTTTGTCGACAGGGATTCAGCCCCAGCATTTT. The full variable domain, completed using reference TRBV28 and TRBJ1-5, is DVKVTQSSRYLVKRTGEKVFLECVQDMDHENMFWYRQDPGLGLRLIYFSYDVKMKEKGDIPEGYSVSREKKERFSLILESASTNQTSMYLCASSLSTGIQPQHFGDGTRLSIL.

In its sample, this clonotype was seen a few times. The chain has TRBV5-1 and TRBJ2-1; 12 nucleotides line up with TRBD2. The CDR3 loop spans 16 amino acids. The V segment lost 9 bases and the J segment 8 bases; nucleotides outside the gene matches: 15. Germline CDR1 and CDR2: SGHRS and YFSETQ. The CDR3 nucleotides are TGCGCCACTCATGGGGGACTAGCGGGCCCAGGAGATGAGCAGTTCTTC. Translating gives CATHGGLAGPGDEQFF.